The 9 T cell receptor beta chains below all came from one sample that was sequenced in a study of cytomegalovirus exposure and HLA in healthy donors. Method: immunoSEQ multiplex PCR; TCRdb's copy keeps in-frame clones and lacks some. The sample carries around 150,000 clones, approximately 81% recorded once. Sequences were obtained from PBMCs. The receptor source for this set is a man under 40 in good health and CMV-seropositive.

This clone was found a few times. The rearrangement joins TRBV7-9 to TRBJ1-2; possibly TRBD1 for D (6 bases). The length of the CDR3 is 15 residues. Trimming removed 4 bases at V and 2 bases at J, with 14 bases between. The germline CDR1 and CDR2 sequences are SEHNR and FQNEAQ (reference sequence). The chain's CDR3 is CASSSTWTENYGYTF. The CDR3 nucleotides read TGTGCCAGCAGCTCGACGTGGACAGAGAACTATGGCTACACCTTC.

This chain connects TRBV29-1 to TRBJ1-2; 7 bases are a match to TRBD1. With V trimmed by 1 base and J by 8 bases, 16 bases remained unmatched. CDR1 and CDR2 (germline): SQVTM, ANQGSEA. The CDR3 is made up of 16 amino acids. For the CDR3, the DNA is TGCAGCGTTGAAGTGTCGACAGGGACATTAGGGCGAGGCTACACCTTC. Its protein product is CSVEVSTGTLGRGYTF.

This rearrangement joins TRBV28 to TRBJ2-6; TRBD1 agrees at 10 bases. J lost 4 bases, V lost 7 bases, and 4 bases had no gene match. Germline-derived CDR1 and CDR2 are MDHEN and SYDVKM. The CDR3 spans 15 residues. The CDR3 loop reads CASMGQGTGANVLTF. The CDR3 nucleotides read TGTGCCAGCATGGGACAGGGGACCGGGGCCAACGTCCTGACTTTC.

This clone was recorded once. The V gene is TRBV5-1, the J gene TRBJ2-5; TRBD2 matches 13 bases. CDR3 length equals 16 residues. V lost 4 bases to trimming and J lost 2 bases; unmatched junction nucleotides: 5. Germline V gene lookup returns CDR1 SGHRS and CDR2 YFSETQ. The CDR3 nucleotides read TGCGCCAGCAGCCGGACTAGCGGGAGTGGACAAGAGACCCAGTACTTC. This gives the protein CASSRTSGSGQETQYF.

CDR3 DNA sequence: TGTGCCAGCAGTTTACCCGACGCGGGAAATTGGGGTCATGGCTACACCTTC. Amino acids: CASSLPDAGNWGHGYTF. The chain employs TRBV28 and TRBJ1-2; no clear D gene. The CDR3 totals 17 residues. V lost 2 bases to trimming and J lost 6 bases, with 22 bases between them. The germline V gene has CDR1 MDHEN and CDR2 SYDVKM.

This clone has more than one count but fewer than ten. The V gene is TRBV30, the J gene TRBJ2-1; a weak D match, TRBD1 (6 bases). The CDR3 consists of 14 residues. Germline loops: CDR1 GTSNPN, CDR2 SVGIG (reference sequence). Deletions cut 3 bases from V and 8 bases from J, with 17 bases between. CDR3 nucleotides: TGTGCCTGGAGGGAAGGTCCGGCAGGGGATGAGCAGTTCTTC. This encodes CAWREGPAGDEQFF.

CDR3 sequence reads: CASSPLPAGKSYEQYF. CDR3 DNA: TGCGCCAGCAGCCCCTTACCGGCAGGGAAGTCCTACGAGCAGTACTTC. This chain connects TRBV4-1 to TRBJ2-7; possibly TRBD1 for D (5 bases). This CDR3 contains 16 residues. V was trimmed by 4 bases and J by 1 base, leaving 17 bases between them. The germline V gene encodes CDR1 MGHRA and CDR2 YSYEKL.

The chain has TRBV5-1 and TRBJ1-1; the D gene is possibly TRBD1 (5 bases). Germline CDR1 SGHRS, CDR2 YFSETQ. Trimming removed 0 bases at V and 0 bases at J, with 9 bases between. The length of the CDR3 is 15 residues. The DNA for the CDR3 is TGCGCCAGCAGCTTGGGACAGTCATTGAACACTGAAGCTTTCTTT. This translates into CASSLGQSLNTEAFF.

The chain uses TRBV4-1 and TRBJ1-2; D call uncertain. Trimming stripped 0 bases from V and 3 bases from J, with 14 bases between. The germline CDR1 and CDR2 sequences are MGHRA and YSYEKL. The CDR3 is 16 residues long. In DNA, the CDR3 is TGCGCCAGCAGCCAAGACCCGCCGGAGTTCGACTATGGCTACACCTTC. Amino acids: CASSQDPPEFDYGYTF.